These 21 T cell receptor beta chains share one sample of origin, sequenced in a study of T-cell reconstitution after alpha-beta-depleted transplantation in children. A library of TCRbeta sequences, prepared with unique molecular identifiers, was generated. TCRdb recomputed calls from the PCR reads with MiXCR, one row per CDR3 protein. The repertoire has around 400,000 distinct CDR3 sequences, roughly 10% of them found once; the top ten carry 4.5% to 7%. Sample: PBMCs from the stem cell graft donor, taken from the stem cell graft. These receptors originate from a human donor who donated a stem cell graft to a child with acute myeloid leukemia.

The chain uses TRBV5-1 and TRBJ2-1; D is unresolved. Germline assignment: CDR1 SGHRS and CDR2 YFSETQ. The V gene lost 0 bases and the J gene lost 9 bases, with 16 bases spanning the gap. The CDR3 consists of 15 residues. CDR3 DNA sequence: TGCGCCAGCAGCTTGGGGGTTGCGAGAGTGAGTGAGCAGTTCTTC. Protein product: CASSLGVARVSEQFF.

This clonotype was picked up a small number of times. This chain connects TRBV30 to TRBJ2-1, with 9 bases identical to TRBD2. Looked up from germline, CDR1 is GTSNPN and CDR2 is SVGIG (reference sequence). This CDR3 is 12 amino acids long. J gave up 7 bases and V 4 bases, and 2 bases lay outside the gene matches. CDR3 in DNA: TGTGCCTGGACCGCGGGGGGGAATGAGCAGTTCTTC. This encodes CAWTAGGNEQFF.

CDR3 nucleotide sequence: TGTGCCAGCAGTTACAGGGCTAGCACAGATACGCAGTATTTT. Protein: CASSYRASTDTQYF. The rearrangement joins TRBV6-5 to TRBJ2-3, with D hard to call. The CDR3 spans 14 residues. Trimming took 2 bases from V and 0 from J, leaving 6 bases between them. Looked up from germline, CDR1 is MNHEY and CDR2 is SVGAGI.

This clonotype was counted at least ten times. J is TRBJ2-1 and V is TRBV3-1; TRBD2 matches at 10 bases. This CDR3 spans 16 amino acids. J was trimmed by 4 bases and V by 0 bases; bases with no gene match: 3. Germline V gene sequence: CDR1 LGHDT, CDR2 YNNKEL (reference sequence). CDR3 amino acids: CASSQDRTSGYNEQFF. For the CDR3, the DNA is TGTGCCAGCAGCCAAGATAGGACTAGCGGTTACAATGAGCAGTTCTTC.

The chain couples TRBV6-5 to TRBJ2-7; TRBD2 agrees at 8 bases. CDR3 length: 18 residues. From germline, CDR1 is MNHEY and CDR2 SVGAGI. Trimming cost V 4 bases and J 7 bases; bases outside gene matches: 21. As DNA, the CDR3 is TGTGCCAGCAGTTCCACCTTTTTGCGAGCGGGAGAATCGGGTGAGCAGTACTTC. It codes for CASSSTFLRAGESGEQYF.

The CDR3 loop is CSARVQGWDSTDTQYF. The CDR3 DNA follows: TGCAGTGCTAGAGTCCAAGGGTGGGATAGCACAGATACGCAGTATTTT. V and J are TRBV20-1 and TRBJ2-3; D gene uncertain. This CDR3 contains 16 residues. The germline V gene has CDR1 DFQATT and CDR2 SNEGSKA (reference sequence). V was trimmed by 1 base and J by 0 bases, leaving 14 bases between them.

Only a few counts were recorded for this clonotype. The gene calls are TRBV30 and TRBJ1-5; possible D gene TRBD1, 6 bases. Trimming removed 2 bases from V and 2 bases from J, with 19 bases in between. CDR3 size: 17 residues. Germline V gene data show CDR1 as GTSNPN and CDR2 as SVGIG (reference sequence). This chain's CDR3 is CAWSPRGGAMGNQPQHF. DNA for the CDR3: TGTGCCTGGAGTCCACGGGGGGGCGCGATGGGCAATCAGCCCCAGCATTTT.

This clonotype was seen repeatedly, ten times or more. This sequence joins TRBV20-1 and TRBJ2-7; 11 nucleotides line up with TRBD1. CDR3 length equals 15 residues. CDR1 and CDR2 from the germline V gene are DFQATT and SNEGSKA (reference sequence). Trimming took 6 bases from V and 0 from J; bases not matched to a gene: 7. CDR3 residues: CSASLGQGGSYEQYF. Written as DNA, the CDR3 is TGCAGTGCCTCCCTGGGACAGGGGGGCTCCTACGAGCAGTACTTC.

CDR3 protein: CTCSPARITSDQETQYF. The CDR3 DNA is TGTACCTGCAGCCCCGCGCGGATCACTAGCGACCAAGAGACCCAGTACTTC. V and J are TRBV2 and TRBJ2-5, with 7 positions matching TRBD2. Germline V gene sequence: CDR1 SNHLY, CDR2 FYNNEI. This CDR3 is built from 17 residues.

This clonotype has a handful of counts. The chain links TRBV7-9 to TRBJ1-1; D unclear. Germline CDR1 reads SEHNR; CDR2 reads FQNEAQ (reference sequence). The V gene lost 2 bases and the J gene lost 4 bases, with 8 bases spanning the gap. The CDR3 sequence is 13 residues long. The CDR3 reads CASSLHGSTEAFF. DNA of the CDR3: TGTGCCAGCAGCTTACATGGCAGCACTGAAGCTTTCTTT.

This clonotype was detected only a few times. The J gene is TRBJ2-5, the V gene TRBV29-1; 12 bases match TRBD2. The CDR3 has 15 amino acids. J lost 2 bases, V lost 6 bases, and 7 bases had no gene match. Germline CDR1 and CDR2: SQVTM and ANQGSEA. CDR3 DNA: TGCAGCGTCCCCGGACTAGCGGGACAACAAGAGACCCAGTACTTC. Protein product: CSVPGLAGQQETQYF.

This rearrangement joins TRBV4-1 to TRBJ1-4, with 8 bases fitting TRBD1. Germline CDR1 reads MGHRA; CDR2 reads YSYEKL. Trimming took 4 bases from V and 8 from J; bases not matched to a gene: 9. The CDR3 consists of 15 residues. For the CDR3, the DNA is TGCGCCAGCAGCCCTCAGGACAGGGTGGAAGAAAAACTGTTTTTT. Translating it yields CASSPQDRVEEKLFF.

A few counts support this clonotype. The gene calls are TRBV20-1 and TRBJ1-2; D is unresolved. This CDR3 is built from 11 residues. Trimming removed 6 bases from V and 4 bases from J, with 9 bases in between. CDR1 is DFQATT and CDR2 is SNEGSKA in the germline V gene (reference sequence). Here the CDR3 DNA reads TGCAGTGCGGAAGGCGTCTATGGCTACACCTTC. Protein sequence: CSAEGVYGYTF.

Here the CDR3 DNA reads TGTGCCAGCAGCCCCGGGCACCTCTCCTACGAGCAGTACTTC. It is translated as CASSPGHLSYEQYF. The chain joins TRBV4-2 to TRBJ2-7; D is uncertain. The CDR3 spans 14 residues. V was trimmed by 4 bases and J by 0 bases, leaving 10 bases between them. Per germline, CDR1 LGHNA and CDR2 YNFKEQ.

This clonotype was recorded at least ten times. This chain connects TRBV2 to TRBJ2-3; D call uncertain. The ends were cut back, 6 bases at V and 5 bases at J, with 9 bases in the middle. The CDR3 runs to 12 residues. CDR1 SNHLY and CDR2 FYNNEI come from the germline V gene. CDR3 DNA sequence: TGTGCCAGCAGCGCGGCTGGAGATACGCAGTATTTT. As protein: CASSAAGDTQYF.

This clonotype has only a few counts. The chain combines TRBV10-1 with TRBJ1-2, with TRBD1 identical over 9 bases. CDR3 length: 15 amino acids. Germline V lookup: CDR1 WNHNN, CDR2 SYGVQD (reference sequence). V shed 5 bases and J 5 bases; nucleotides not matched to a gene: 9. CDR3 amino acids: CASSPTGTGSYGYTF. CDR3 in DNA: TGCGCCAGCAGTCCCACCGGGACAGGGTCATATGGCTACACCTTC.

The CDR3 DNA follows: TGTGCCAGCAGTGGCCAGGGGTCCTACGAGCAGTACGTC. Translating it yields CASSGQGSYEQYV. The chain uses TRBV11-2 and TRBJ2-7; weak D call: TRBD1 (6 bases). The CDR3 spans 13 residues. CDR1 and CDR2 (germline): SGHAT, FQNNGV. V was cut by 6 bases and J by 1 base, with 10 bases left in between.

This chain links TRBV12-3 or TRBV12-4 with TRBJ2-4; D not certain. The CDR3 sequence is 15 residues long. The germline V and J ends were trimmed by 5 bases and 2 bases, with 13 bases remaining between them. The CDR3 sequence: CASSASKAPKNIQYF. The CDR3 DNA reads as TGTGCCAGCAGTGCCTCCAAAGCTCCCAAAAACATTCAGTACTTC.

V is TRBV18 and J is TRBJ2-2; D uncertain. Trimming shortened V by 0 bases and J by 0 bases, and 11 bases separated the two germline ends. The germline V gene has CDR1 KGHSH and CDR2 LQKENI. The CDR3 totals 17 residues. The CDR3, as DNA: TGTGCCAGCTCACCACCGGGCCGCGCGGCGAACACCGGGGAGCTGTTTTTT. Amino acids: CASSPPGRAANTGELFF.

The chain employs TRBV29-1 and TRBJ2-1; TRBD1 aligns across 7 bases. Germline V lookup: CDR1 SQVTM, CDR2 ANQGSEA. V lost 7 bases, J lost 0 bases, and 6 bases stayed unmatched. CDR3 length equals 14 residues. The DNA of the CDR3 is TGCAGCGGCGGACAGGTGACCTCCTACAATGAGCAGTTCTTC. This codes for CSGGQVTSYNEQFF.

The table lists this clonotype with many counts. This chain links TRBV7-9 with TRBJ1-2, with D hard to call. The CDR3 has 13 amino acids. V lost 3 bases, J lost 0 bases, and 5 bases lay in between. The V gene's germline CDR1 is SEHNR and CDR2 FQNEAQ (reference sequence). The CDR3 DNA follows: TGTGCCAGCAGCTTCAAGACTAACTATGGCTACACCTTC. It is translated as CASSFKTNYGYTF. The full variable domain, in which reference TRBV7-9 and TRBJ1-2 provide the parts outside the CDR3, is DTGVSQNPRHKITKRGQNVTFRCDPISEHNRLYWYRQTLGQGPEFLTYFQNEAQLEKSRLLSDRFSAERPKGSFSTLEIQRTEQGDSAMYLCASSFKTNYGYTFGSGTRLTVV.